Below, one T cell receptor (beta chain) is given with its context. Method: immunoSEQ multiplex PCR; TCRdb's copy keeps in-frame clones and lacks some. Of roughly 130,000 clones in the sample, roughly 90% were seen once. The data were taken from a study of control samples from healthy donors and cancer patients. Germline V gene lookup returns CDR1 MNHNY and CDR2 SVGAGI (reference sequence). V shed 6 bases, J shed 3 bases, and the junction held 7 bases outside the gene matches. This CDR3 contains 14 residues. V gene TRBV6-6 combines with J gene TRBJ1-2; 7 nucleotides align to TRBD1. This TCR derives from a man between 18 and 29 years old in good health. Sequencing was performed on blood. This chain's CDR3 is CASSYDRVDYGYTF. The CDR3 coding sequence is TGTGCCAGCAGCTACGACAGGGTTGACTATGGCTACACCTTC.